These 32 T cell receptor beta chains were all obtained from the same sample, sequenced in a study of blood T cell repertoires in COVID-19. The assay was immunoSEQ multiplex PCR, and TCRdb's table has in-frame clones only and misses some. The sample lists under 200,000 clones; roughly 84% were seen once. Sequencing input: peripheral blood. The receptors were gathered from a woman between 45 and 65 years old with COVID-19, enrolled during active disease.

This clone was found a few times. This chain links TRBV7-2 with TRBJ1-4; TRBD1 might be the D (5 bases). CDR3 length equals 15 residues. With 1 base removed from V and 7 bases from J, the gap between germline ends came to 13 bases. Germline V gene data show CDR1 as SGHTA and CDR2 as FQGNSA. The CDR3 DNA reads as TGTGCCAGCAGCTTAGGTGGGCAGGGTGGTGAAAAACTGTTTTTT. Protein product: CASSLGGQGGEKLFF.

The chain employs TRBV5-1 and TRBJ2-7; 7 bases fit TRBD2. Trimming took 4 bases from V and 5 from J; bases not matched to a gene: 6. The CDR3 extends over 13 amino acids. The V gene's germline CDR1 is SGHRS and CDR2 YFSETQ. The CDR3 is CASSGLGRNEQYF. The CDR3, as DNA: TGCGCCAGCAGCGGACTAGGGAGGAACGAGCAGTACTTC.

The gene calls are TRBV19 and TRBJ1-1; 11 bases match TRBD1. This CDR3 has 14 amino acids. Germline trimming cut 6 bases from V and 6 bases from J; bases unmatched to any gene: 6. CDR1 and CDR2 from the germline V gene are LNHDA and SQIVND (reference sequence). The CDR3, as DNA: TGTGCCAGTAGCCCTCGGACAGGGGGCCCTGAAGCTTTCTTT. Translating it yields CASSPRTGGPEAFF.

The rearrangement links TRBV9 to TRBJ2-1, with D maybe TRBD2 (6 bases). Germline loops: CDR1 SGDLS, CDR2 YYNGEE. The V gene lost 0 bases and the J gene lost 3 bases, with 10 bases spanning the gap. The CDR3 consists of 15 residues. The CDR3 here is CASSVGGEGYNEQFF. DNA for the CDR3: TGTGCCAGCAGCGTAGGCGGGGAAGGCTACAATGAGCAGTTCTTC.

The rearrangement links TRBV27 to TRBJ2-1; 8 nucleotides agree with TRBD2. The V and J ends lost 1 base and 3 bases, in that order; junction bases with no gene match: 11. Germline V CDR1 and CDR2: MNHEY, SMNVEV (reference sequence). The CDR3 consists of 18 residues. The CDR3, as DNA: TGTGCCAGCAGTTTATTAGTTTCGGTAGCGGGGCTCTACAATGAGCAGTTCTTC. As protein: CASSLLVSVAGLYNEQFF.

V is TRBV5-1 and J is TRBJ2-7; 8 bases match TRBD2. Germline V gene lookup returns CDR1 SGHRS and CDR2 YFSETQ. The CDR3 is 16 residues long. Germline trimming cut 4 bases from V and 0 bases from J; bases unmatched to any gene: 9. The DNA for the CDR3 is TGCGCCAGCAGCGGGGCCGGCGGGGGGTTCTCCTACGAGCAGTACTTC. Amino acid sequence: CASSGAGGGFSYEQYF.

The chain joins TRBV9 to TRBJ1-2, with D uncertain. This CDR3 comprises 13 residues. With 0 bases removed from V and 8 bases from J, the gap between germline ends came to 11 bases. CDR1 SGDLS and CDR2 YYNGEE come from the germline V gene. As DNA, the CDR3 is TGTGCCAGCAGCGTAGCGGTCGGGGTGGGCTACACCTTC. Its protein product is CASSVAVGVGYTF. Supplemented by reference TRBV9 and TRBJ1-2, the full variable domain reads DSGVTQTPKHLITATGQRVTLRCSPRSGDLSVYWYQQSLDQGLQFLIQYYNGEERAKGNILERFSAQQFPDLHSELNLSSLELGDSALYFCASSVAVGVGYTFGSGTRLTVV.

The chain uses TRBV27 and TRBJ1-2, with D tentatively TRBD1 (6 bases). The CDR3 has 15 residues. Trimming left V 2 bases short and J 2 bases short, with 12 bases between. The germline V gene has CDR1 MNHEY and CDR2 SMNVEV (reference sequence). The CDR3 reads CASSLTGIRNYGYTF. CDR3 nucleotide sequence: TGTGCCAGCAGTTTAACAGGGATTAGGAACTATGGCTACACCTTC.

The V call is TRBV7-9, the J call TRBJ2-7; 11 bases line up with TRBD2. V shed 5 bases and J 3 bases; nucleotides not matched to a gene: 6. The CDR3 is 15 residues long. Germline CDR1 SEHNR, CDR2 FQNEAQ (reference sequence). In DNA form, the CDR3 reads TGTGCCAGCAGCCGAGAGACTAGCGGGGTCTACGAGCAGTACTTC. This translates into CASSRETSGVYEQYF.

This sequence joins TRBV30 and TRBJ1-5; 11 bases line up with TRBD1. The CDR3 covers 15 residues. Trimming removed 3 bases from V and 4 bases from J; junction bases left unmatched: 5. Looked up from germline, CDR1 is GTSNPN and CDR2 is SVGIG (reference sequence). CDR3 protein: CAWRGGTGGNQPQHF. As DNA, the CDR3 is TGTGCCTGGAGAGGGGGGACAGGGGGTAATCAGCCCCAGCATTTT. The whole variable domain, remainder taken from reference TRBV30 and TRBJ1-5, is SQTIHQWPATLVQPVGSPLSLECTVEGTSNPNLYWYRQAAGRGLQLLFYSVGIGQISSEVPQNLSASRPQDRQFILSSKKLLLSDSGFYLCAWRGGTGGNQPQHFGDGTRLSIL.

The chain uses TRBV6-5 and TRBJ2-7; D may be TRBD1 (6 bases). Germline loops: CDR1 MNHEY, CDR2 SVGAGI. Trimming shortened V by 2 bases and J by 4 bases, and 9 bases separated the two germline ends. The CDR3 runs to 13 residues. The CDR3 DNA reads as TGTGCCAGCAGTTACGAGGACAGTTACGAGCAGTACTTC. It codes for CASSYEDSYEQYF.

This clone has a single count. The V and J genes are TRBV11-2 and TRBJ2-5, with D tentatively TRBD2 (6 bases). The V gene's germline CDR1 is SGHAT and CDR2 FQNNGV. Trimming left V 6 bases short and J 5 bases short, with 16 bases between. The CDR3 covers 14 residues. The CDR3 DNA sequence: TGTGCCAGCAGAAGGCCCGGGGGATCGGAGACCCAGTACTTC. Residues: CASRRPGGSETQYF.

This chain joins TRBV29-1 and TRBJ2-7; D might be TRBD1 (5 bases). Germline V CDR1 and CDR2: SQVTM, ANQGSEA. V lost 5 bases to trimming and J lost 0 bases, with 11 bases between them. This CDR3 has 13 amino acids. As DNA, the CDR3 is TGCAGCGTTCGGGCAGGGAACTCCTACGAGCAGTACTTC. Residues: CSVRAGNSYEQYF.

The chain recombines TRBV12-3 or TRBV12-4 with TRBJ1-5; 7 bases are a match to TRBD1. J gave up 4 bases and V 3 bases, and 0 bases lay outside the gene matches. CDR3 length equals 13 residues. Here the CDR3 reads CASSFRGNQPQHF. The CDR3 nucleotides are TGTGCCAGCAGTTTCAGGGGGAATCAGCCCCAGCATTTT.

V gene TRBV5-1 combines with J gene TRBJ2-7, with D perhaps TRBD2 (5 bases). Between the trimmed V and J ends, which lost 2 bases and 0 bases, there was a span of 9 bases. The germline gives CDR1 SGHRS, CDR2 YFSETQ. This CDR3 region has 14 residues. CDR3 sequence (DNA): TGCGCCAGCAGCTTAGGTGGGAGCTCCTACGAGCAGTACTTC. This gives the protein CASSLGGSSYEQYF.

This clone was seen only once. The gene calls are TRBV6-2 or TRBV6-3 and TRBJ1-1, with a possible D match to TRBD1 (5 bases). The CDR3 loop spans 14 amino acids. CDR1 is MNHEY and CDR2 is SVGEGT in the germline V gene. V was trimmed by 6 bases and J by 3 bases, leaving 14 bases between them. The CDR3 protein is CASSQIGTYTEAFF. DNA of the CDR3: TGTGCCAGCAGCCAAATCGGGACTTACACTGAAGCTTTCTTT.

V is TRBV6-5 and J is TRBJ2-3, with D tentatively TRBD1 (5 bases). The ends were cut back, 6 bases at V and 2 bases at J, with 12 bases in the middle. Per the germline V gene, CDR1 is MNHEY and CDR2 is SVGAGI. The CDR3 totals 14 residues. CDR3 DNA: TGTGCCAGCAGAAGGGGCTACTACACAGATACGCAGTATTTT. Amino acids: CASRRGYYTDTQYF.

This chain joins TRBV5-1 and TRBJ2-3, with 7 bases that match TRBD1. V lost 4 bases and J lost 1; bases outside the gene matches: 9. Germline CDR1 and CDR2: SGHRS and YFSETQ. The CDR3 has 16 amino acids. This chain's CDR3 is CASSGTQGVGTDTQYF. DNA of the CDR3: TGCGCCAGCAGCGGAACCCAGGGGGTTGGCACAGATACGCAGTATTTT.

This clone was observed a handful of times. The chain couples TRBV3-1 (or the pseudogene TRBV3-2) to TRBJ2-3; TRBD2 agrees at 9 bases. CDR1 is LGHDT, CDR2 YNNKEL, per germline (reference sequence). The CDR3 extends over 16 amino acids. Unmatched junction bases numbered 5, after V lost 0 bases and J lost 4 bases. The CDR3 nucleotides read TGTGCCAGCAGCCAAGAAGGCGGGGGGGCTTCAGATACGCAGTATTTT. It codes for CASSQEGGGASDTQYF.

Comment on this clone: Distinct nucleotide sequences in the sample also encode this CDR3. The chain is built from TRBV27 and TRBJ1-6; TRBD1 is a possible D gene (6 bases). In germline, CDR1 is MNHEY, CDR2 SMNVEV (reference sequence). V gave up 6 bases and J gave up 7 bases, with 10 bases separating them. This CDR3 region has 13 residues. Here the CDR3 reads CASRGQGNSPLHF. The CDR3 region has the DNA TGTGCCAGCAGGGGGCAGGGGAATTCACCCCTCCACTTT.

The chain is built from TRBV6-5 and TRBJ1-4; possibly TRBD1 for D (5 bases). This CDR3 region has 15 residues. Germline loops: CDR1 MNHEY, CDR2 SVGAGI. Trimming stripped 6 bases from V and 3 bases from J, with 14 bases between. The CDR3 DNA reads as TGTGCCAGCAGCAACCCCAGGGCTTCTAATGAAAAACTGTTTTTT. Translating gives CASSNPRASNEKLFF.

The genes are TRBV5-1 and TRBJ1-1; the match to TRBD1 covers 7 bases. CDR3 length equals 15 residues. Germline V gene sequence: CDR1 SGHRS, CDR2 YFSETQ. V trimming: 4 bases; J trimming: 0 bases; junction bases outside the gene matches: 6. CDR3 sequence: CASSVNDRVNTEAFF. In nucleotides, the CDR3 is TGCGCCAGCAGCGTAAACGACAGGGTGAACACTGAAGCTTTCTTT.

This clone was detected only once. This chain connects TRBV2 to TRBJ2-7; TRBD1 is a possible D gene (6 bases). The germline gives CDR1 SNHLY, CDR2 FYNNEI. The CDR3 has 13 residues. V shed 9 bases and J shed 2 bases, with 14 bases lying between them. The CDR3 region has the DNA TGTGCCAGTATACAGGGTTTTCCCTACGAGCAGTACTTC. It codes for CASIQGFPYEQYF. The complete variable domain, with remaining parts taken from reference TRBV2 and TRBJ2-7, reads EPEVTQTPSHQVTQMGQEVILRCVPISNHLYFYWYRQILGQKVEFLVSFYNNEISEKSEIFDDQFSVERPDGSNFTLKIRSTKLEDSAMYFCASIQGFPYEQYFGPGTRLTVT.

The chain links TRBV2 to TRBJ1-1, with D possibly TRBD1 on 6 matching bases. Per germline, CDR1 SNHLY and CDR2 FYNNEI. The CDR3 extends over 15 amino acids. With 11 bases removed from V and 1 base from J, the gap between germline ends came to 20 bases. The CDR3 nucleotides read TGTGCCGGACTAGGGGGGGACCCAGCGAACACTGAAGCTTTCTTT. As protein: CAGLGGDPANTEAFF.

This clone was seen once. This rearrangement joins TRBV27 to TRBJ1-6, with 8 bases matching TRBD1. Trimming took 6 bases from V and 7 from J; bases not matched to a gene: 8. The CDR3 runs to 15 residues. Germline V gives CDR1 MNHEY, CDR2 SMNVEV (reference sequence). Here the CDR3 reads CASSDGQGGNSPLHF. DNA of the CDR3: TGTGCCAGCAGCGACGGACAGGGTGGGAATTCACCCCTCCACTTT.

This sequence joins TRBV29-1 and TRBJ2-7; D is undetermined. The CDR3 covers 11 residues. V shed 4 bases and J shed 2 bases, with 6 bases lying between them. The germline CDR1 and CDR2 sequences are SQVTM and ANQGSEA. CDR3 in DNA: TGCAGCGTTGTACTCACCTACGAGCAGTACTTC. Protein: CSVVLTYEQYF.

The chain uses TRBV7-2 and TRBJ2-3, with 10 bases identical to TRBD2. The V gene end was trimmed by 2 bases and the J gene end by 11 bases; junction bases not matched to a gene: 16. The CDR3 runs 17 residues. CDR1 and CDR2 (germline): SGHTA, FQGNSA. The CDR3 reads CASSLSGASGGVFQQYF. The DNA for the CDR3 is TGTGCCAGCAGCTTAAGTGGGGCTAGCGGGGGCGTGTTCCAGCAGTATTTT.

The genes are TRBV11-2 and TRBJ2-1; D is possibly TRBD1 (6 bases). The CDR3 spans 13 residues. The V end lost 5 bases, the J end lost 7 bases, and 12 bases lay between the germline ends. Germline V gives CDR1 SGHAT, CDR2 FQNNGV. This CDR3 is CASSPLQGNEQFF. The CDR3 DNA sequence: TGTGCCAGCAGCCCCTTACAGGGAAATGAGCAGTTCTTC.

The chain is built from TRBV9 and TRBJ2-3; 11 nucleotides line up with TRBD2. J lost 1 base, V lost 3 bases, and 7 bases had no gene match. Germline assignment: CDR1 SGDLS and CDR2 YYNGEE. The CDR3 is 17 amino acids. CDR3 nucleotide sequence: TGTGCCAGCAGCGCAACAAAGACTAGCGGGGGCACAGATACGCAGTATTTT. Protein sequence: CASSATKTSGGTDTQYF.

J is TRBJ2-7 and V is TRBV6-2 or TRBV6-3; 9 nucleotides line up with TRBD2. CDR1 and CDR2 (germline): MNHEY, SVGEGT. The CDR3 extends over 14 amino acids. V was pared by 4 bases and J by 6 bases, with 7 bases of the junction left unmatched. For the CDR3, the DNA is TGTGCCAGCAGTTTCAGACTAGCGGACTTCGAGCAGTACTTC. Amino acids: CASSFRLADFEQYF.

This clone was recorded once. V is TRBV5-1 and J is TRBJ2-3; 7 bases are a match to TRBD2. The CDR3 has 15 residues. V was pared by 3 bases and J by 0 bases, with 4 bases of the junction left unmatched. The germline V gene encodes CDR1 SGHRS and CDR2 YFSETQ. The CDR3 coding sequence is TGCGCCAGCAGCTCAGGACTAGGCAGCACAGATACGCAGTATTTT. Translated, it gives CASSSGLGSTDTQYF.

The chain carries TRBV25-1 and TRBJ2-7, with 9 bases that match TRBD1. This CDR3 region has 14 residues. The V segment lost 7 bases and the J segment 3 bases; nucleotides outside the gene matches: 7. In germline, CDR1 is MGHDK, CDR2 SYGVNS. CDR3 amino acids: CASNPGQGFYEQYF. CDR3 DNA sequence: TGTGCCAGCAACCCGGGACAGGGCTTCTACGAGCAGTACTTC.